This T cell receptor beta chain was sequenced for a study of T cell repertoires in cytomegalovirus infection. Whole-study context: Public TCR beta signatures were indicative of both CMV infection and a matching HLA type. Whole-study results and caveats: In two of eight donors, the top clonotype was HLA-C-restricted CMV-specific. Cumulative frequency (of public TCR beta family members) identified carriers of CMV plus the relevant HLA.

This clonotype has more than one count but fewer than ten. What it binds is unknown. J gave up 4 bases and V 2 bases, and 4 bases lay outside the gene matches. The CDR3 runs to 15 residues. In germline, CDR1 is SGHTA, CDR2 FQGNSA. TCRdb used MiXCR to reprocess the reads, holding one entry per CDR3 protein. The data contain over 300,000 distinct CDR3 sequences, roughly 16% of them singletons. The rearrangement links TRBV7-2 to TRBJ2-2, with 7 bases fitting TRBD1. Sequencing was carried out using PBMCs. This clonotype was sampled from a human donor in good health (CMV status not recorded). Some clones in this sample may be carry-over from other donors' samples. The CDR3 here is CASSLLGQSTGELFF. The CDR3 bases are TGTGCCAGCAGCTTACTGGGACAGTCCACCGGGGAGCTGTTTTTT.